This T cell receptor beta chain came from a study of T cells in Graves' hyperthyroidism and ophthalmopathy. Findings and limits, study-wide: Ophthalmopathy, which appeared later, was predicted by the model a median around 6 months before onset.

Individuals with ophthalmopathy presented a Clinical Activity Score of at least 3, a NOSPECS grade of at least 4 and a duration under 3 months. Pregnant or lactating patients were excluded, as were those with uncontrolled infection or other autoimmune disease. Fresh peripheral blood, roughly 9.8 ml of it, supplied the PBMCs. The TCR beta CDR3 regions underwent amplification using RNA transcripts as the source. The TCR CDR3 first-round RT-PCR relied on the HTBI primer set. TCRdb reprocessed the multiplex PCR reads with MiXCR, giving one entry per CDR3 protein. Of under 500,000 distinct CDR3 sequences listed, 11% to 15% were seen once; the top ten hold around 28%. V was shortened by 7 bases and J by 4 bases, with 13 bases between the two germline ends. The CDR3 loop spans 13 amino acids. Germline loops: CDR1 MNHNS, CDR2 SASEGT. To note about this clonotype: Its antigen is still unknown.

This sequence was found in a man aged 45-65 years with Graves' ophthalmopathy. Sequenced input: blood. This chain uses TRBV6-1 with TRBJ1-1, with D perhaps TRBD1 (5 bases). CDR3 sequence (DNA): TGTGCCAGCACTCGGGGGTCGTCCACTGAAGCTTTCTTT. Translated: CASTRGSSTEAFF.